This is a list of T cell receptor beta chains from one sample in a study of CD8 T cells in ankylosing spondylitis. MiXCR was run by TCRdb on the 5' RACE reads, yielding one entry per CDR3 protein. This sample has about 420,000 distinct CDR3 sequences, with approximately 20% found just once. The sequencing input was blood, either unsorted or a sorted T cell fraction (not recorded which). Receptors originate from a male donor with ankylosing spondylitis. Both conserved end residues are part of each CDR3. D genes are given only for firm matches. Only part of the rows carry a size: once, few, many, or a class if the clone is expanded.

few	TRBD2	TRBV12-3/TRBV12-4	TRBJ2-3	TGTGCCAGCAGGCAGACTAGCGGAGAACAGTATTTT	CASRQTSGEQYF
few	TRBD2	TRBV6-5	TRBJ2-1	TGTGCCAGCAGTTCATCGGGACTACGCTACAATGAGCAGTTCTTC	CASSSSGLRYNEQFF
.	.	TRBV5-1	TRBJ2-1	TGCGCCAGCAGTTATCACTCATTTTCGGACAATGAGCAGTTCTTC	CASSYHSFSDNEQFF
many	.	TRBV12-3/TRBV12-4	TRBJ2-1	TGTGCCAGCAGTTTAGGGGTGGGTAGCTCCTACAATGAGCAGTTCTTC	CASSLGVGSSYNEQFF
few	.	TRBV7-3	TRBJ2-1	TGTGCCAGCAGCTTAAGTTTAGCTTTCAGTGAGCAGTTCTTC	CASSLSLAFSEQFF
few	.	TRBV6-1	TRBJ1-2	TGTGCCAGCAGCGAAACTACGGGACCCTATGGCTACACCTTC	CASSETTGPYGYTF
many	.	TRBV3-1	TRBJ2-1	TGTGCCAGCAGCCAAGTCGGCGGAGAGCAGTTCTTC	CASSQVGGEQFF
.	TRBD1	TRBV7-8	TRBJ1-5	TGTGCCAGCAGGGCAGGACAGGGCAATCAGCCCCAGCATTTT	CASRAGQGNQPQHF
.	.	TRBV10-3	TRBJ2-7	TGTGCCATCAGTGAGTCGAACGTGGGGCTCTCCTACGAGCAGTACTTC	CAISESNVGLSYEQYF
few	.	TRBV7-8	TRBJ1-5	TGTGCCAGCAGCTTGGATCTCGGCTTAGGGGCCAGCAATCAGCCCCAGCATTTT	CASSLDLGLGASNQPQHF